This T cell receptor (beta chain) was observed in a study of CD8+CD57+ T cells in acquired aplastic anemia. Using genomic DNA as the template, TCR beta VDJ and CDR3 profiling was carried out. TCRdb analysed the reads with MiXCR anew, one entry per CDR3 protein. The sample carries roughly 250,000 distinct CDR3 sequences, 40% to 50% recorded once. Trimming cost V 5 bases and J 5 bases, with 18 bases left between them. Germline CDR1 is SEHNR and CDR2 is FQNEAQ (reference sequence). The length of the CDR3 is 16 residues. An expansion of CD8+CD57+ cells by flow cytometry had been shown in patients chosen for sequencing. Untreated patients provided the blood samples, with no therapy given before sampling. This clonotype showed up many times.

This receptor was obtained from a human donor with aplastic anemia. Sequencing was carried out using sorted CD4+, CD8+, or CD8+CD57+ T cells (not recorded which) from PBMCs. The V call is TRBV7-9, the J call TRBJ1-4; D is undetermined. The CDR3 protein is CASSNTVGQTNEKLFF. The CDR3 DNA sequence: TGTGCCAGCAGCAACACGGTTGGGCAGACGAATGAAAAACTGTTTTTT. The variable domain in full, with the rest retrieved from reference TRBV7-9 and TRBJ1-4, is DTGVSQNPRHKITKRGQNVTFRCDPISEHNRLYWYRQTLGQGPEFLTYFQNEAQLEKSRLLSDRFSAERPKGSFSTLEIQRTEQGDSAMYLCASSNTVGQTNEKLFFGSGTQLSVL.